The 9 T cell receptor beta chains given below trace back to one sample, sequenced in a study of shared T cell receptors in the human thymus. Measured with immunoSEQ multiplex PCR; TCRdb has only the in-frame clones, and not every one. The table shows hundreds of thousands of clones, with about four fifths occurring only once. These data were also filed under a second study, of human thymus T cells.

The material sequenced was thymocytes. The receptors shown here come from a boy under two years old with a congenital heart defect.

J is TRBJ2-5 and V is TRBV29-1, with TRBD2 identical over 11 bases. CDR3 length: 14 residues. The V and J ends lost 8 bases and 5 bases, in that order; junction bases with no gene match: 10. In germline, CDR1 is SQVTM, CDR2 ANQGSEA. The CDR3 sequence is CSSRLAGKGETQYF. CDR3 nucleotides: TGCAGCTCGCGACTAGCGGGGAAAGGGGAGACCCAGTACTTC.

This clone appeared a single time. The genes are TRBV14 and TRBJ2-3, with TRBD2 matching 8 bases. The germline V gene encodes CDR1 SGHDN and CDR2 FVKESK. The length of the CDR3 is 18 residues. The J segment lost 0 bases and the V segment lost 3 bases, leaving 11 bases of the junction unmatched. DNA for the CDR3: TGTGCCAGCAGCCACGGGGGTGCGGGAGGCCCTAGCACAGATACGCAGTATTTT. It is translated as CASSHGGAGGPSTDTQYF.

This clone was counted once. The chain joins TRBV7-8 to TRBJ1-1, with 10 bases that match TRBD1. Looked up from germline, CDR1 is SGHVS and CDR2 is FQNEAQ. Trimming at V came to 4 bases and at J to 0 bases, leaving 2 bases not matched to a gene. The CDR3 length is 15 residues. The CDR3 loop is CASSCGTGVNTEAFF. DNA of the CDR3: TGTGCCAGCAGCTGCGGGACAGGGGTGAACACTGAAGCTTTCTTT. The variable domain in full, with the rest retrieved from reference TRBV7-8 and TRBJ1-1, is GAGVSQSPRYKVAKRGQDVALRCDPISGHVSLFWYQQALGQGPEFLTYFQNEAQLDKSGLPSDRFFAERPEGSVSTLKIQRTQQEDSAVYLCASSCGTGVNTEAFFGQGTRLTVV.

The genes are TRBV5-1 and TRBJ2-5; TRBD2 agrees at 9 bases. The V and J ends lost 2 bases and 4 bases, in that order; junction bases with no gene match: 9. Germline V gene lookup returns CDR1 SGHRS and CDR2 YFSETQ. The CDR3 has 16 residues. CDR3 coding DNA: TGCGCCAGCAGCTTCGGTCTAGCGGGGACGATAGAGACCCAGTACTTC. It translates to CASSFGLAGTIETQYF.

This clone was picked up one time. The chain has TRBV4-1 and TRBJ1-2; D is uncertain. This CDR3 has 14 amino acids. V shed 4 bases and J shed 5 bases, with 14 bases lying between them. The germline V gene encodes CDR1 MGHRA and CDR2 YSYEKL. CDR3 in amino acids: CASSLLPSEYGYTF. The CDR3 DNA sequence: TGCGCCAGCAGCCTCCTCCCGTCGGAGTATGGCTACACCTTC.

This clone was seen once. Here the CDR3 reads CASGLVLAGSGETQYF. The CDR3 DNA is TGTGCTAGTGGTTTGGTACTAGCGGGATCGGGCGAGACCCAGTACTTC. J is TRBJ2-5 and V is TRBV12-5, with TRBD2 matching over 10 bases. Trimming at V came to 0 bases and at J to 5 bases, leaving 6 bases not matched to a gene. The length of the CDR3 is 16 residues. Per the germline V gene, CDR1 is LGHNT and CDR2 is FRNRAP.

This chain joins TRBV28 and TRBJ2-7; 8 positions match TRBD1. V shed 5 bases and J 4 bases; nucleotides not matched to a gene: 7. This CDR3 is 14 amino acids long. Germline values: CDR1 MDHEN, CDR2 SYDVKM. CDR3 DNA: TGTGCCAGCAGTCCCAGGGGGCCGGTGTACGAGCAGTACTTC. The encoded protein is CASSPRGPVYEQYF. Supplemented by reference TRBV28 and TRBJ2-7, the full variable domain reads DVKVTQSSRYLVKRTGEKVFLECVQDMDHENMFWYRQDPGLGLRLIYFSYDVKMKEKGDIPEGYSVSREKKERFSLILESASTNQTSMYLCASSPRGPVYEQYFGPGTRLTVT.

The V and J genes are TRBV4-2 and TRBJ2-7; 11 positions match TRBD2. CDR3 size: 13 residues. Per the germline V gene, CDR1 is LGHNA and CDR2 is YNFKEQ. After removal of 9 bases from V and 3 bases from J, the junction contained 4 bases not matched to a gene. The DNA for the CDR3 is TGTGCCAGAATACTAGCGGGGGACTACGAGCAGTACTTC. It yields the protein CARILAGDYEQYF.

The V call is TRBV5-1, the J call TRBJ2-1; possible D gene TRBD1, 6 bases. V gave up 0 bases and J gave up 4 bases, with 11 bases separating them. The germline V gene has CDR1 SGHRS and CDR2 YFSETQ. This CDR3 comprises 15 residues. CDR3 in DNA: TGCGCCAGCAGCTTGGTTAGGACAGTATACAATGAGCAGTTCTTC. Its protein is CASSLVRTVYNEQFF.